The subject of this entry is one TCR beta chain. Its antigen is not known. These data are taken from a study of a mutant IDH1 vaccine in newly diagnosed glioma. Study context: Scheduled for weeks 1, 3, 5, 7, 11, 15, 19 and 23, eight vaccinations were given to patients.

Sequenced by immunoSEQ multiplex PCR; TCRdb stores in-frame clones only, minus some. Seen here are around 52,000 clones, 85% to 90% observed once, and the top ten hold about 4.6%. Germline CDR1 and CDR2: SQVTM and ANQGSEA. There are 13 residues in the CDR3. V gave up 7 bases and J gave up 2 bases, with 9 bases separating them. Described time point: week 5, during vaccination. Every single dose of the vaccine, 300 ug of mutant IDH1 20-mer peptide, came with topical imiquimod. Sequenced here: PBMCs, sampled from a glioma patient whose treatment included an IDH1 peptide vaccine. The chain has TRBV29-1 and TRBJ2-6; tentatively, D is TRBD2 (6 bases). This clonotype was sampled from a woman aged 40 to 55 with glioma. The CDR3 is CSARETGANVLTF. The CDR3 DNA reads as TGCAGCGCCCGGGAGACTGGGGCCAACGTCCTGACTTTC.